The next 12 T cell receptor beta chains were all read from a single sample in a study of Graves' ophthalmopathy and Graves' hyperthyroidism. The sequenced template was RNA, covering the TCR beta CDR3 region. The library came from an HTBI-primed first-round RT-PCR and a second-round multiplex PCR. TCRdb reprocessed the multiplex PCR reads via MiXCR and lists one record per CDR3 protein. The sample lists 500,000 to 700,000 distinct CDR3 sequences, approximately 22% occurring once. Sequenced: peripheral blood. These receptors came from a woman between 18 and 29 years old with stable Graves' hyperthyroidism. Some clones in this sample may be carry-over from other donors' samples.

This rearrangement joins TRBV6-5 to TRBJ2-7, with D possibly matching TRBD2 (5 bases). The V end was cut by 2 bases, the J end by 7 bases, with 9 bases between. The length of the CDR3 is 12 residues. Per germline, CDR1 MNHEY and CDR2 SVGAGI. The DNA for the CDR3 is TGTGCCAGCAGTTACCCTACGGGAGAGCAGTACTTC. Its protein product is CASSYPTGEQYF.

The table lists this clonotype with many counts. The V and J genes are TRBV7-2 and TRBJ2-5; D may be TRBD2 (5 bases). The CDR3 runs to 14 residues. Trimming removed 5 bases from V and 3 bases from J, with 13 bases in between. The V gene's germline CDR1 is SGHTA and CDR2 FQGNSA. The CDR3, as DNA: TGTGCCAGCAGCAGCGGTCCAGGAAAAGAGACCCAGTACTTC. Translated: CASSSGPGKETQYF.

This clonotype showed up many times. The conserved closing phenylalanine or tryptophan is absent in this CDR3, likely reflecting a read error. This rearrangement joins TRBV6-1 to TRBJ1-1; tentatively, D is TRBD1 (6 bases). Looked up from germline, CDR1 is MNHNS and CDR2 is SASEGT. This CDR3 comprises 13 residues. V gave up 4 bases and J gave up 5 bases, with 11 bases separating them. In nucleotides, the CDR3 is TGTGCCAGCAGTGGCGGCAGGGGAACTGAAGCTTTCTCT. Protein sequence: CASSGGRGTEAFS.

This clonotype was seen repeatedly, ten times or more. The chain recombines TRBV7-2 with TRBJ1-2; D may be TRBD1 (5 bases). Trimming removed 0 bases from V and 2 bases from J, with 16 bases in between. CDR3 length: 17 residues. Germline-derived CDR1 and CDR2 are SGHTA and FQGNSA. CDR3: CASSLAQDYFSNYGYTF. The CDR3 DNA follows: TGTGCCAGCAGCTTAGCACAGGATTACTTCTCAAACTATGGCTACACCTTC.

This clonotype showed up many times. The rearrangement links TRBV6-2 or TRBV6-3 to TRBJ2-5; D gene uncertain. The CDR3 spans 12 residues. Trimming stripped 5 bases from V and 5 bases from J, with 9 bases between. CDR1 is MNHEY and CDR2 is SVGEGT in the germline V gene. Written as DNA, the CDR3 is TGTGCCAGCAGTGGCCCCCGGGAGACCCAGTACTTC. It translates to CASSGPRETQYF.

This clonotype was recorded many times. The V gene is TRBV6-5, the J gene TRBJ1-2; TRBD1 matches at 8 bases. CDR1 and CDR2 from the germline V gene are MNHEY and SVGAGI. There are 14 residues in the CDR3. V was clipped by 6 bases and J by 4 bases; unmatched bases: 7. The CDR3 loop reads CASRAVGTGYGYTF. The CDR3 DNA follows: TGTGCCAGCAGGGCCGTGGGGACAGGCTATGGCTACACCTTC.

This sequence joins TRBV20-1 and TRBJ1-5; maybe TRBD1 (6 bases). There are 14 residues in the CDR3. The V end was cut by 0 bases, the J end by 6 bases, with 12 bases between. In germline, CDR1 is DFQATT, CDR2 SNEGSKA (reference sequence). CDR3 sequence: CSARDSGTSQPQHF. CDR3 DNA sequence: TGCAGTGCTAGAGATTCCGGGACAAGTCAGCCCCAGCATTTT.

This clonotype has a count of ten or more. The CDR3 DNA is TGTGCCAGCAACGGACAGCGTAATCAGCCCCAGCATTTT. This translates into CASNGQRNQPQHF. The rearrangement links TRBV6-5 to TRBJ1-5; TRBD1 is a possible D gene (6 bases). Between the trimmed V and J ends, which lost 7 bases and 4 bases, there was a span of 11 bases. Germline V gene sequence: CDR1 MNHEY, CDR2 SVGAGI. This CDR3 has 13 amino acids.

This clonotype was recorded at least ten times. This chain connects TRBV6-1 to TRBJ1-5; D unresolved. Germline V gene lookup returns CDR1 MNHNS and CDR2 SASEGT. Trimming left V 2 bases short and J 2 bases short, with 13 bases between. The CDR3 sequence is 16 residues long. The CDR3 loop is CASSERALLGNQPQHF. CDR3 in DNA: TGTGCCAGCAGTGAACGAGCACTTCTGGGCAATCAGCCCCAGCATTTT.

At least ten counts were recorded for this clonotype. The CDR3 DNA follows: TGTGCCAGCATCACGACAGAGAACACCGGGGAGCTGTTTTTT. Its protein product is CASITTENTGELFF. This sequence joins TRBV12-3 or TRBV12-4 and TRBJ2-2, with a tentative D call TRBD1 (5 bases). V dropped 7 bases and J dropped 1 base, with 10 bases sitting between them. This CDR3 region has 14 residues.

Of note for this clonotype: The junction does not match germline at one end; this may be a read error. The chain links TRBV12-3 or TRBV12-4 to TRBJ1-2; weak D call: TRBD1 (5 bases). The CDR3 spans 11 residues. The CDR3 coding sequence is TGTGCCAGCAGTTTAACACAGGTTTTGGCCTTC. Translated: CASSLTQVLAF.

V is TRBV29-1 and J is TRBJ1-2, with 10 bases aligning to TRBD1. From germline, CDR1 is SQVTM and CDR2 ANQGSEA. V shed 6 bases, J shed 2 bases, and the junction held 3 bases outside the gene matches. The CDR3 totals 13 residues. The CDR3: CSVPGQGNYGYTF. CDR3 bases: TGCAGCGTCCCGGGACAGGGGAACTATGGCTACACCTTC.